Below are 10 T cell receptor beta chains sequenced from a single sample in a study of blood T cell repertoires in COVID-19. Clones were sequenced by immunoSEQ multiplex PCR, and TCRdb holds only the in-frame ones, with some missing. Of 130,000 to 150,000 clones listed, approximately 90% are singletons. Source material: peripheral blood. These receptors came from a woman aged 45-65 years with acute or convalescent COVID-19.

The J gene is TRBJ1-1, the V gene TRBV18, with D perhaps matching TRBD1 (6 bases). Trimming shortened V by 8 bases and J by 3 bases, and 19 bases separated the two germline ends. This CDR3 is built from 15 residues. The germline V gene has CDR1 KGHSH and CDR2 LQKENI. DNA for the CDR3: TGTGCCAGCCACGGCGGGGGGCGCAGGGACACTGAAGCTTTCTTT. It encodes CASHGGGRRDTEAFF.

The chain employs TRBV6-2 or TRBV6-3 and TRBJ2-2; no firm D call. The V and J ends lost 1 base and 0 bases respectively, with 6 bases between them. Germline V lookup: CDR1 MNHEY, CDR2 SVGEGT. This CDR3 is built from 15 residues. CDR3 loop: CASSYFAANTGELFF. The CDR3 coding sequence is TGTGCCAGCAGTTACTTTGCAGCGAACACCGGGGAGCTGTTTTTT.

The chain carries TRBV3-1 (or the pseudogene TRBV3-2) and TRBJ1-2, with 11 bases identical to TRBD1. With V trimmed by 1 base and J by 7 bases, 5 bases remained unmatched. The CDR3 extends over 15 amino acids. Germline V gene data show CDR1 as LGHDT and CDR2 as YNNKEL (reference sequence). Here the CDR3 reads CASSQVDRGLGGYTF. CDR3 DNA sequence: TGTGCCAGCAGCCAAGTGGACAGGGGGCTGGGTGGCTACACCTTC.

This chain uses TRBV4-2 with TRBJ1-1; D not certain. This CDR3 spans 12 amino acids. Germline assignment: CDR1 LGHNA and CDR2 YNFKEQ. The V end lost 4 bases, the J end lost 6 bases, and 9 bases lay between the germline ends. The CDR3 DNA follows: TGTGCCAGCAGCCCGGACTGGCCTGAAGCTTTCTTT. Translation gives CASSPDWPEAFF.

The chain is built from TRBV12-3 or TRBV12-4 and TRBJ1-1; tentative D call: TRBD1 (5 bases). The CDR3 is 11 residues long. With 7 bases removed from V and 11 bases from J, the gap between germline ends came to 14 bases. CDR3 amino acids: CASTHRGWAFF. CDR3 DNA: TGTGCCAGCACCCACCGGGGGTGGGCTTTCTTT.

The chain employs TRBV5-1 and TRBJ2-5, with 11 nucleotides matching TRBD2. The trim removed 0 bases at V and 9 bases at J, leaving 1 base unmatched. Per the germline V gene, CDR1 is SGHRS and CDR2 is YFSETQ. The CDR3 spans 13 residues. The CDR3 here is CASSLELAGAQYF. The CDR3 DNA reads as TGCGCCAGCAGCTTGGAACTAGCGGGGGCCCAGTACTTC. Based on the CDR3 plus reference TRBV5-1 and TRBJ2-5, the full variable domain is KAGVTQTPRYLIKTRGQQVTLSCSPISGHRSVSWYQQTPGQGLQFLFEYFSETQRNKGNFPGRFSGRQFSNSRSEMNVSTLELGDSALYLCASSLELAGAQYFGPGTRLLVL.

The V and J genes are TRBV10-3 and TRBJ1-1; D is unclear. CDR1 and CDR2 (germline): ENHRY, SYGVKD. Trimming shortened V by 8 bases and J by 2 bases, and 9 bases separated the two germline ends. The CDR3 sequence is 12 residues long. The CDR3 DNA reads TGTGCCATCCGGAGGACTAACACTGAAGCTTTCTTT. It specifies CAIRRTNTEAFF.

The CDR3 nucleotides are TGTGCCAGCAGCTTAGGTACTACTAGCGGGAGGGCCGGCAATGAGCAGTTCTTC. Translation: CASSLGTTSGRAGNEQFF. The rearrangement joins TRBV7-9 to TRBJ2-1; 13 nucleotides match TRBD2. CDR3 length: 18 residues. Per germline, CDR1 SEHNR and CDR2 FQNEAQ (reference sequence). V lost 1 base, J lost 6 bases, and 9 bases stayed unmatched.

This chain uses TRBV3-1 (or the pseudogene TRBV3-2) with TRBJ1-1; D ambiguous. The germline V and J ends were trimmed by 0 bases and 4 bases, with 9 bases remaining between them. This CDR3 comprises 14 residues. Germline CDR1 is LGHDT and CDR2 is YNNKEL (reference sequence). The CDR3 DNA reads as TGTGCCAGCAGCCAAGAAGTCCCGAGCACTGAAGCTTTCTTT. It translates to CASSQEVPSTEAFF.

The chain joins TRBV25-1 to TRBJ1-1; 7 bases match TRBD1. The CDR3 runs 13 residues. The ends lost 4 bases at V and 8 bases at J; junction bases unmatched: 7. Per germline, CDR1 MGHDK and CDR2 SYGVNS. The CDR3 nucleotides read TGTGCCAGCAGTGGTCGGACAGGTCAAGAAGCTTTCTTT. It yields the protein CASSGRTGQEAFF. Looking up the rest from reference TRBV25-1 and TRBJ1-1 gives the full variable domain: EADIYQTPRYLVIGTGKKITLECSQTMGHDKMYWYQQDPGMELHLIHYSYGVNSTEKGDLSSESTVSRIRTEHFPLTLESARPSHTSQYLCASSGRTGQEAFFGQGTRLTVV.